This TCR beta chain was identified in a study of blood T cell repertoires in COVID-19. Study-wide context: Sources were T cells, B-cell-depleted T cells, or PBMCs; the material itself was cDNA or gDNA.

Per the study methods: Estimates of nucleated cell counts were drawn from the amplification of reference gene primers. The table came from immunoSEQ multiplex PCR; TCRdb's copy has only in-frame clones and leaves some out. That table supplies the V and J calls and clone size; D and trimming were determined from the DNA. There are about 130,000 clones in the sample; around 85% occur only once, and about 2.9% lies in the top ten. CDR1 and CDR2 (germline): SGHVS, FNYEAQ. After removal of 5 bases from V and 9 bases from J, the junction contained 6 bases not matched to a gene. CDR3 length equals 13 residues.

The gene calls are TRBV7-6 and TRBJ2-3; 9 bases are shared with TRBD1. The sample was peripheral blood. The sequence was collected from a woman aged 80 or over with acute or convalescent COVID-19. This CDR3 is CASSPWDRETQYF. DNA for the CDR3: TGTGCCAGCAGCCCCTGGGACAGGGAGACGCAGTATTTT. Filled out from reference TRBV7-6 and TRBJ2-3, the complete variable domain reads GAGVSQSPRYKVTKRGQDVALRCDPISGHVSLYWYRQALGQGPEFLTYFNYEAQQDKSGLPNDRFSAERPEGSISTLTIQRTEQRDSAMYRCASSPWDRETQYFGPGTRLTVL.